The following is a T cell receptor (beta chain) sequence with its context. Assay: immunoSEQ multiplex PCR; the TCRdb copy retains only in-frame clones and omits some. The sample consists of about 50,000 clones, over 85% of them appearing once. The CDR3 extends over 14 amino acids. The germline V gene has CDR1 MNHEY and CDR2 SMNVEV (reference sequence). Trimming cost V 4 bases and J 0 bases, with 9 bases left between them. The record originates from a study of control samples from healthy donors and cancer patients. The J gene is TRBJ1-1, the V gene TRBV27, with no clear D. This TCR came from a woman between 45 and 65 years old with head and neck cancer. The source material was PBMCs. The CDR3 protein is CASSYGSLNTEAFF. CDR3 nucleotide sequence: TGTGCCAGCAGTTACGGCAGCTTGAACACTGAAGCTTTCTTT.